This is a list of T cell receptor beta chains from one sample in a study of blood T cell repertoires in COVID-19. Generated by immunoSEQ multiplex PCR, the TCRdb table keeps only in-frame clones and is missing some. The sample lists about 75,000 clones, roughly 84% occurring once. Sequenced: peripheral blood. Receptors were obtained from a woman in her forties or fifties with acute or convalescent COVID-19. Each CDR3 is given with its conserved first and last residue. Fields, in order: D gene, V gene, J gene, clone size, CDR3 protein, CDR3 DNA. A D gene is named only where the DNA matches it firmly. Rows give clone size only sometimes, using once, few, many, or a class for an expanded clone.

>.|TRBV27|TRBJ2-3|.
CASSLERREHTDTQYF
TGTGCCAGCAGTTTAGAGCGCAGGGAACACACAGATACGCAGTATTTT
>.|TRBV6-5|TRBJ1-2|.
CASRPGGRIYGYTF
TGTGCCAGCAGACCCGGAGGACGTATCTATGGCTACACCTTC
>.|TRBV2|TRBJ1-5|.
CASSVEGVNQPQHF
TGTGCCAGCAGTGTTGAGGGGGTCAATCAGCCCCAGCATTTT
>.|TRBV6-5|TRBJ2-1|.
CASSIQGTYNEQFF
TGTGCCAGCAGTATACAGGGAACCTACAATGAGCAGTTCTTC
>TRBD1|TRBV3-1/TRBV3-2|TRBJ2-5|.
CASSPQPYRQGETQYF
TGTGCCAGCAGCCCCCAACCATATAGACAGGGGGAGACCCAGTACTTC
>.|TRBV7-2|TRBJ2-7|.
CASSQRTGRFSEQYF
TGTGCCAGCAGCCAACGAACCGGGAGATTCTCCGAGCAGTACTTC
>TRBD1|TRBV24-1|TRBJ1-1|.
CATSDSRDRAEAFF
TGTGCCACCAGTGATTCCCGGGACAGGGCTGAAGCTTTCTTT
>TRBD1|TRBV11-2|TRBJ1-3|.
CASSPGTGNEHTIYF
TGTGCCAGCAGCCCCGGGACAGGGAATGAGCACACCATATATTTT
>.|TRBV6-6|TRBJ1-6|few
CASSTGQGLPLHF
TGTGCCAGCAGCACCGGGCAGGGGTTACCCCTCCACTTT
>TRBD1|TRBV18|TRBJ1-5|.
CASSPPDRGSFQPQHF
TGTGCCAGCTCACCACCGGACAGGGGCTCCTTTCAGCCCCAGCATTTT
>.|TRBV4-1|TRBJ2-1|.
CASSFFTPKGGPVNEQFF
TGCGCCAGCAGCTTTTTCACACCCAAGGGGGGGCCGGTCAATGAGCAGTTCTTC
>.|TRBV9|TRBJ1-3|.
CASSATTASGNTIYF
TGTGCCAGCAGCGCCACGACAGCATCTGGAAACACCATATATTTT
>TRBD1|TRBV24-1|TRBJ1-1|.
CATSPVGQGVGAFF
TGTGCCACCAGCCCCGTCGGACAGGGAGTTGGGGCTTTCTTT
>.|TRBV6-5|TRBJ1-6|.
CASSHRVAQNSPLHF
TGTGCCAGCAGTCACAGGGTTGCCCAGAATTCACCCCTCCACTTT
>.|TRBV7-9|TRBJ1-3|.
CASSPWAFSSGNTIYF
TGTGCCAGCAGCCCCTGGGCCTTTTCCTCTGGAAACACCATATATTTT
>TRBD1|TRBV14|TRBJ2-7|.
CASSQGGQGYYEQYF
TGTGCCAGCAGCCAAGGGGGACAGGGGTACTACGAGCAGTACTTC
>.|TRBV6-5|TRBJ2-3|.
CASSYQGAQYF
TGTGCCAGCAGTTATCAAGGGGCGCAGTATTTT
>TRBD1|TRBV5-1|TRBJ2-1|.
CASRKTGDEQFF
TGCGCCAGCAGGAAAACAGGGGATGAGCAGTTCTTC
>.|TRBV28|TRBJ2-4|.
CASETSTAIAKNIQYF
TGTGCCAGCGAAACCTCGACAGCGATAGCCAAAAACATTCAGTACTTC
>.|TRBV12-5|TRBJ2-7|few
CASGYLYEQYF
TGTGCTAGTGGTTATTTGTATGAGCAGTACTTC
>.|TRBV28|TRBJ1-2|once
CASRGQPNNYGYTF
TGTGCCAGCAGGGGACAACCGAACAACTATGGCTACACCTTC
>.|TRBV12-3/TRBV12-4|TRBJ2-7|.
CASRGAASYEQYF
TGTGCCAGCAGAGGAGCAGCCTCCTACGAGCAGTACTTC
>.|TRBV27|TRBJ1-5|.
CASAPGEGTAQHF
TGTGCCAGCGCCCCCGGGGAGGGTACGGCCCAGCATTTT
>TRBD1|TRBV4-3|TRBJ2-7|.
CASSQDGTGAYEQYF
TGCGCCAGCAGCCAAGACGGGACAGGGGCCTACGAGCAGTACTTC
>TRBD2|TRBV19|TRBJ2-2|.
CASSWATSGTYTGELFF
TGTGCCAGTAGTTGGGCTACTAGCGGGACTTACACCGGGGAGCTGTTTTTT
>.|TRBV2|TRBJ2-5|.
CASSEVRETQYF
TGTGCCAGCAGTGAAGTGCGGGAGACCCAGTACTTC
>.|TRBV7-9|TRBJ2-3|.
CASSPLWTGSTDTQYF
TGTGCCAGCAGCCCCCTATGGACTGGATCCACAGATACGCAGTATTTT
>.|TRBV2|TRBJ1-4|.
CASSQNGLSNEKLFF
TGTGCCAGCAGTCAAAACGGGTTGTCTAATGAAAAACTGTTTTTT
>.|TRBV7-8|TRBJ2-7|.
CASSLYAGPYEQYF
TGTGCCAGCAGCTTATATGCAGGTCCTTACGAGCAGTACTTC
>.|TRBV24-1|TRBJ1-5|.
CATSDSDFNQPQHF
TGTGCCACCAGTGATTCCGACTTCAATCAGCCCCAGCATTTT
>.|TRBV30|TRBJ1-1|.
CAWSAGQQAEAFF
TGTGCCTGGAGCGCCGGACAGCAGGCAGAAGCTTTCTTT
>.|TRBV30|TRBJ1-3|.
CAWIPQTGISGNTIYF
TGTGCCTGGATTCCTCAAACAGGGATATCTGGAAACACCATATATTTT
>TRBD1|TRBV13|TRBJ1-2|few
CASSPNSGGRNYGYTF
TGTGCCAGCAGCCCCAACTCAGGGGGCCGAAACTATGGCTACACCTTC
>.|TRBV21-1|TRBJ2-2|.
CASSKGRNRGVNGQENTGELFF
TGTGCCAGCAGCAAAGGTAGGAACAGGGGGGTTAACGGGCAAGAAAACACCGGGGAGCTGTTTTTT
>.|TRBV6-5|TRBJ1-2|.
CASSFQGNYGYTF
TGTGCCAGCAGTTTTCAGGGGAACTATGGCTACACCTTC
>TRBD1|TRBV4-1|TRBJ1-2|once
CASSQLGQGGGYTF
TGCGCCAGCAGCCAACTAGGGCAGGGGGGTGGCTACACCTTC
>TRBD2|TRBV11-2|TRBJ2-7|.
CASSTPRGGVEQYF
TGTGCCAGCAGCACCCCCCGTGGGGGGGTCGAGCAGTACTTC
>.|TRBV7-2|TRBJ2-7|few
CASSLIKAAFSYEQYF
TGTGCCAGCAGCTTAATCAAAGCCGCCTTCTCCTACGAGCAGTACTTC
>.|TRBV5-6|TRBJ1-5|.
CASSLRGTSDQPQHF
TGTGCCAGCAGCTTGAGAGGGACAAGCGATCAGCCCCAGCATTTT
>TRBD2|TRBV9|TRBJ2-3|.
CASSVGAGATDTQYF
TGTGCCAGCAGCGTAGGAGCGGGAGCCACAGATACGCAGTATTTT
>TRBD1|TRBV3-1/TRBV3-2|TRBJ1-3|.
CASSLRSTGGGNTIYF
TGTGCCAGCAGCCTTCGAAGTACAGGGGGCGGAAACACCATATATTTT
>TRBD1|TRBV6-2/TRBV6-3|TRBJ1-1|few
CASSSPDRGVNTEAFF
TGTGCCAGCAGTTCCCCCGACAGGGGGGTGAACACTGAAGCTTTCTTT
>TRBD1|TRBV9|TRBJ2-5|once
CASSTEDRHQETQYF
TGTGCCAGCAGTACCGAGGACAGGCACCAAGAGACCCAGTACTTC
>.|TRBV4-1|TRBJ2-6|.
CASSRPGVTGANVLTF
TGCGCCAGCAGCCGCCCCGGAGTTACTGGGGCCAACGTCCTGACTTTC
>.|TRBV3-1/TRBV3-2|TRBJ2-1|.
CASSQVLGGYNEQFF
TGTGCCAGCAGCCAAGTCCTAGGGGGCTACAATGAGCAGTTCTTC
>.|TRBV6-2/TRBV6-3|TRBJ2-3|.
CASSARKAVDTQYF
TGTGCCAGCAGCGCCAGGAAAGCGGTAGATACGCAGTATTTT
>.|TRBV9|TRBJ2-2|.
CASSVGGSTGELFF
TGTGCCAGCAGCGTAGGTGGGAGCACCGGGGAGCTGTTTTTT
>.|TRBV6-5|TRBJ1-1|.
CASLRDKTFF
TGTGCCAGCCTCCGGGACAAAACTTTCTTT
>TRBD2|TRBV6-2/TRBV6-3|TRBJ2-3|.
CASSLWGGGSTDTQYF
TGTGCCAGCAGCCTGTGGGGCGGGGGGAGCACAGATACGCAGTATTTT
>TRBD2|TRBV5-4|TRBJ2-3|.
CASSPGGGTDTQYF
TGTGCCAGCAGCCCCGGGGGGGGCACAGATACGCAGTATTTT
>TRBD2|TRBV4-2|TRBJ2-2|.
CASSHPETSGTGELFF
TGTGCCAGCAGCCACCCTGAAACTAGCGGAACCGGGGAGCTGTTTTTT
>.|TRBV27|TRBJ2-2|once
CASSLKRVAGELFF
TGTGCCAGCAGTTTAAAGAGGGTAGCCGGGGAGCTGTTTTTT
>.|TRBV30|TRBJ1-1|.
CAWAWGGVNTEAFF
TGTGCCTGGGCCTGGGGGGGCGTGAACACTGAAGCTTTCTTT
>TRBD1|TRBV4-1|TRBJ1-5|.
CASSQGTGKQPQHF
TGCGCCAGCAGCCAGGGGACAGGGAAACAGCCCCAGCATTTT
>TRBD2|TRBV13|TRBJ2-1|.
CASSLAQGLGHHEQFF
TGTGCCAGCAGCTTAGCGCAGGGACTAGGTCATCACGAGCAGTTCTTC
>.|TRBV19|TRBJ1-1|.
CASSILPLSEAFF
TGTGCCAGTAGTATCCTTCCTCTCTCTGAAGCTTTCTTT
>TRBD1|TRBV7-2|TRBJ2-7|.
CASSLDPGGYEQYF
TGTGCCAGCAGCTTAGATCCAGGGGGCTACGAGCAGTACTTC
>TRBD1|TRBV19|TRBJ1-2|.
CASKSRGQGVYGYTF
TGTGCCAGTAAATCGCGGGGACAGGGCGTCTATGGCTACACCTTC
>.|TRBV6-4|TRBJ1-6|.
CASSVEQGSNSPLHF
TGTGCCAGCAGTGTTGAACAGGGCAGTAATTCACCCCTCCACTTT
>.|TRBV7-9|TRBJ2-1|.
CASSFQGGDEQFF
TGTGCCAGCAGCTTTCAGGGTGGGGATGAGCAGTTCTTC